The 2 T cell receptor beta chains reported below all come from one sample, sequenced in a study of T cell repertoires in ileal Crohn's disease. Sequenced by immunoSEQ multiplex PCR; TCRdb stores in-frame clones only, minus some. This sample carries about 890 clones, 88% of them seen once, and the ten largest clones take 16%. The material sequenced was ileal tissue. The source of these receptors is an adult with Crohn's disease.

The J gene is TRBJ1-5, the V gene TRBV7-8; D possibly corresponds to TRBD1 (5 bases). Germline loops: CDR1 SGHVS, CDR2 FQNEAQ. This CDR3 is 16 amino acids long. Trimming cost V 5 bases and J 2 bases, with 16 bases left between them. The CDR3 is CASSLGVGGGNQPQHF. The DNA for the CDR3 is TGTGCCAGCAGCCTCGGTGTGGGGGGAGGCAATCAGCCCCAGCATTTT.

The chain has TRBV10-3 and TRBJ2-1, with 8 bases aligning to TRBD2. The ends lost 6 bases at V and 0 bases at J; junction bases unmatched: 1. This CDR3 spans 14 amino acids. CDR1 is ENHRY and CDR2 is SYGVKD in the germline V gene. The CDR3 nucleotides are TGTGCCATCAGACTAGCGGACTCCTACAATGAGCAGTTCTTC. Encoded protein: CAIRLADSYNEQFF.